This TCR beta chain was profiled in a study of shared clonotypes between healthy human individuals. Measured with immunoSEQ multiplex PCR; TCRdb has only the in-frame clones, and not every one. The repertoire holds roughly 2.6 million clones, with about 92% as singletons. The CDR3 consists of 19 residues. Germline CDR1 SEHNR, CDR2 FQNEAQ (reference sequence). The count of this clone is one. The source material was naive CD4+ T cells sorted from blood. The subset was: CD45RA+ positively selected. The TCR comes from a man aged 18 to 30 in good health. The rearrangement joins TRBV7-9 to TRBJ2-5, with 7 bases that match TRBD2. The DNA end lines up better with TRBJ2-7; the J call may be wrong. DNA for the CDR3: TGTGCCAGCAGCCTAGACATGTGGGGACTAAAAGAGGAGGCCTACGAGCAGTACTTC. Translating gives CASSLDMWGLKEEAYEQYF.